Listed here are 21 T cell receptor beta chains from one sample, sequenced in a study of OX40 agonist ivuxolimab in advanced cancers. Clones were sequenced by immunoSEQ multiplex PCR, and TCRdb holds only the in-frame ones, with some missing. The repertoire holds about 77,000 clones, around 85% seen once, with 2.2% in the top ten. The input for sequencing was CD4+ or CD8+ T cells sorted from blood, taken in a trial of the OX40 agonist ivuxolimab. Receptor source: an adult with an advanced solid tumor such as melanoma, head and neck, liver or kidney cancer.

The chain carries TRBV7-9 and TRBJ2-3; D possibly matches TRBD1 or TRBD2 (7 bases each). The CDR3 spans 16 residues. V was pared by 1 base and J by 3 bases, with 14 bases between. Per germline, CDR1 SEHNR and CDR2 FQNEAQ (reference sequence). The DNA of the CDR3 is TGTGCCAGCAGCTTAGAGGGGGCTAGCGGAACAGATACGCAGTATTTT. This codes for CASSLEGASGTDTQYF.

This chain connects TRBV27 to TRBJ2-7; no clear D. The CDR3 contains 15 residues. Germline-derived CDR1 and CDR2 are MNHEY and SMNVEV (reference sequence). Trimming shortened V by 5 bases and J by 4 bases, and 18 bases separated the two germline ends. CDR3 bases: TGTGCCAGCAGTCCCGTTTCCGTCCCTCAATACGAGCAGTACTTC. Translation gives CASSPVSVPQYEQYF.

This clone has only a few counts. J is TRBJ2-1 and V is TRBV19; TRBD1 aligns across 8 bases. The CDR3 is 18 amino acids. V shed 3 bases and J 0 bases; nucleotides not matched to a gene: 10. Germline-derived CDR1 and CDR2 are LNHDA and SQIVND (reference sequence). The CDR3 here is CASSMRQGSFSSYNEQFF. Here the CDR3 DNA reads TGTGCCAGTAGTATGAGACAGGGGTCTTTTAGCTCCTACAATGAGCAGTTCTTC.

The rearrangement links TRBV2 to TRBJ2-6; 9 bases agree with TRBD1. Germline-derived CDR1 and CDR2 are SNHLY and FYNNEI. This CDR3 is 15 amino acids long. The V and J ends lost 7 bases and 2 bases, in that order; junction bases with no gene match: 3. CDR3 in DNA: TGTGCCAGCACCACAGGGGGCGCTGGGGCCAACGTCCTGACTTTC. This translates into CASTTGGAGANVLTF.

The rearrangement links TRBV9 to TRBJ2-1; D remains ambiguous. V gave up 0 bases and J gave up 0 bases, with 7 bases separating them. The CDR3 totals 15 residues. CDR1 SGDLS and CDR2 YYNGEE come from the germline V gene. The CDR3 here is CASSVALNSYNEQFF. The CDR3 nucleotides read TGTGCCAGCAGCGTAGCTCTCAACTCCTACAATGAGCAGTTCTTC.

This rearrangement joins TRBV7-9 to TRBJ1-2; D is undetermined. Trimming removed 3 bases at V and 8 bases at J, with 10 bases between. CDR3 length: 12 residues. CDR1 and CDR2 from the germline V gene are SEHNR and FQNEAQ (reference sequence). The CDR3 DNA sequence: TGTGCCAGCAGCTTCCCCCTAGGCGGCTACACCTTC. Amino acid sequence: CASSFPLGGYTF. Combining the CDR3 with reference TRBV7-9 and TRBJ1-2 gives the whole variable domain DTGVSQNPRHKITKRGQNVTFRCDPISEHNRLYWYRQTLGQGPEFLTYFQNEAQLEKSRLLSDRFSAERPKGSFSTLEIQRTEQGDSAMYLCASSFPLGGYTFGSGTRLTVV.

This chain uses TRBV15 with TRBJ1-6, with 8 nucleotides matching TRBD1. V gave up 1 base and J gave up 9 bases; unmatched junction bases: 8. The CDR3 length is 16 residues. Germline V gene lookup returns CDR1 LNHNV and CDR2 YYDKDF (reference sequence). CDR3 protein: CATSRGEGTGGSPLHF. As DNA, the CDR3 is TGTGCCACCAGCAGAGGAGAAGGGACAGGAGGTTCACCCCTCCACTTT. The full variable domain, rest sourced from reference TRBV15 and TRBJ1-6, is DAMVIQNPRYQVTQFGKPVTLSCSQTLNHNVMYWYQQKSSQAPKLLFHYYDKDFNNEADTPDNFQSRRPNTSFCFLDIRSPGLGDTAMYLCATSRGEGTGGSPLHFGNGTRLTVT.

CDR3 DNA: TGTGCCAGCAGCCAAGATGGGGACAGGGTGTTAAGAAATCAGCCCCAGCATTTT. Protein sequence: CASSQDGDRVLRNQPQHF. The chain uses TRBV14 and TRBJ1-5; 9 nucleotides align to TRBD1. This CDR3 has 18 residues. The germline V gene has CDR1 SGHDN and CDR2 FVKESK. Trimming took 0 bases from V and 4 from J; bases not matched to a gene: 10. Full variable domain (outside the CDR3, taken from reference TRBV14 and TRBJ1-5): EAGVTQFPSHSVIEKGQTVTLRCDPISGHDNLYWYRRVMGKEIKFLLHFVKESKQDESGMPNNRFLAERTGGTYSTLKVQPAELEDSGVYFCASSQDGDRVLRNQPQHFGDGTRLSIL.

The rearrangement joins TRBV15 to TRBJ2-1; unclear D gene. In germline, CDR1 is LNHNV, CDR2 YYDKDF (reference sequence). The CDR3 length is 14 residues. V lost 1 base and J 2 bases, leaving 6 bases between the germline ends. CDR3 bases: TGTGCCACCAGCAGAGTGGTCCCCTACAATGAGCAGTTCTTC. Translating it yields CATSRVVPYNEQFF.

V usage is TRBV18 and J usage is TRBJ1-5; maybe TRBD1 (5 bases). V was pared by 4 bases and J by 1 base, with 11 bases between. This CDR3 comprises 15 residues. Germline values: CDR1 KGHSH, CDR2 LQKENI. CDR3 sequence reads: CASSRDSPSNQPQHF. CDR3 nucleotides: TGTGCCAGCTCACGCGACAGCCCGAGCAATCAGCCCCAGCATTTT. Complete variable domain (other parts from reference TRBV18 and TRBJ1-5): NAGVMQNPRHLVRRRGQEARLRCSPMKGHSHVYWYRQLPEEGLKFMVYLQKENIIDESGMPKERFSAEFPKEGPSILRIQQVVRGDSAAYFCASSRDSPSNQPQHFGDGTRLSIL.

This clone has more than one count but fewer than ten. The chain couples TRBV11-2 to TRBJ1-5; weak D call: TRBD1 (5 bases). The germline CDR1 and CDR2 sequences are SGHAT and FQNNGV. The CDR3 is made up of 16 amino acids. The V and J ends lost 1 base and 7 bases respectively, with 17 bases between them. As DNA, the CDR3 is TGTGCCAGCAGCTTAGGGCTCAGGGAGAGGGAACAGCCCCAGCATTTT. It yields the protein CASSLGLREREQPQHF.

This chain links TRBV19 with TRBJ2-3; 10 bases are a match to TRBD2. The CDR3 runs 16 residues. Germline values: CDR1 LNHDA, CDR2 SQIVND (reference sequence). The V segment lost 5 bases and the J segment 8 bases; nucleotides outside the gene matches: 13. CDR3 nucleotides: TGTGCCAGTAGTCCCCGGGGTAGCGGGGGGCCGGGTACGCAGTATTTT. Its translation: CASSPRGSGGPGTQYF.

This clone was recorded a few times. The genes are TRBV7-3 and TRBJ1-1; a possible D gene is TRBD1 (5 bases). This CDR3 has 13 amino acids. V was pared by 1 base and J by 8 bases, with 11 bases between. Per germline, CDR1 SGHTA and CDR2 FQGTGA. In DNA, the CDR3 is TGTGCCAGCAGCTTAATTCCAGGGAGCGAAGCTTTCTTT. This encodes CASSLIPGSEAFF.

CDR3 nucleotides: TGTGCCAGTCGGACGGCCTCGGGGGAGCAGTACTTC. Amino acid sequence: CASRTASGEQYF. The rearrangement links TRBV6-1 to TRBJ2-7; tentative D call: TRBD2 (5 bases). This CDR3 is built from 12 residues. V dropped 9 bases and J dropped 7 bases, with 16 bases sitting between them. Germline CDR1 MNHNS, CDR2 SASEGT.

This clone was observed a single time. The chain combines TRBV27 with TRBJ1-5; D is undetermined. CDR1 MNHEY and CDR2 SMNVEV come from the germline V gene (reference sequence). CDR3 size: 16 residues. Trimming took off 4 bases at V and 1 base at J, with 14 bases between the two ends. The chain's CDR3 is CASSSQGKGSNQPQHF. The CDR3, as DNA: TGTGCCAGCAGTTCCCAAGGAAAAGGAAGCAATCAGCCCCAGCATTTT.

The sample holds a few counts of this clone. V is TRBV4-1 and J is TRBJ2-5, with D hard to call. This CDR3 spans 13 amino acids. Per the germline V gene, CDR1 is MGHRA and CDR2 is YSYEKL. The ends were cut back, 4 bases at V and 5 bases at J, with 11 bases in the middle. This chain's CDR3 is CASSRIRAETQYF. In DNA, the CDR3 is TGCGCCAGCAGCCGCATTAGGGCGGAGACCCAGTACTTC.

This clone showed up just once. This chain uses TRBV6-5 with TRBJ1-3, with D perhaps TRBD1 (6 bases). The CDR3 spans 15 residues. The germline V gene has CDR1 MNHEY and CDR2 SVGAGI. The V and J ends lost 5 bases and 0 bases respectively, with 11 bases between them. DNA of the CDR3: TGTGCCAGCAGTATTGACAGGCTCTCTGGAAACACCATATATTTT. Its protein is CASSIDRLSGNTIYF.

This sequence joins TRBV6-1 and TRBJ1-5; D gene ambiguous. This CDR3 is built from 12 residues. Germline V lookup: CDR1 MNHNS, CDR2 SASEGT. Trimming stripped 6 bases from V and 5 bases from J, with 8 bases between. CDR3 bases: TGTGCCAGCAGGCGTTACGATCAGCCCCAGCATTTT. It is translated as CASRRYDQPQHF.

The chain combines TRBV2 with TRBJ2-3; 8 nucleotides agree with TRBD2. The trim removed 8 bases at V and 7 bases at J, leaving 14 bases unmatched. There are 15 residues in the CDR3. Germline assignment: CDR1 SNHLY and CDR2 FYNNEI. CDR3 nucleotide sequence: TGTGCCAGCCTAGGGCTAGCGGGCGTCATGAATACGCAGTATTTT. Translated: CASLGLAGVMNTQYF.

The rearrangement uses TRBV14 and TRBJ2-1; D is possibly TRBD1 or TRBD2 (5 bases each). With 4 bases removed from V and 7 bases from J, the gap between germline ends came to 11 bases. There are 13 residues in the CDR3. Germline V gives CDR1 SGHDN, CDR2 FVKESK. CDR3 in amino acids: CASSLMGENEQFF. The CDR3 coding sequence is TGTGCCAGCAGCCTAATGGGGGAGAATGAGCAGTTCTTC.

The rearrangement uses TRBV7-6 and TRBJ2-1; D unclear. The ends were cut back, 2 bases at V and 8 bases at J, with 10 bases in the middle. CDR1 is SGHVS, CDR2 FNYEAQ, per germline. The length of the CDR3 is 13 residues. CDR3 coding DNA: TGTGCCAGCAGCTTATTACGGATGGATGAGCAGTTCTTC. It encodes CASSLLRMDEQFF.